The clone carrying this TCR beta chain appeared a few times. Antigen specificity is unknown. Gene names denote mouse genes. The read halts 1 residue ahead of the CDR3 end, with the missing end drawn from the germline J gene. This sample was included in a study of tissue T cells after allogeneic stem cell transplantation. Findings of the study overall: Tissue-detected TCR repertoire was only partly captured by blood and spleen T cells.

Profiling relied on immunoSEQ multiplex PCR, and the TCRdb table lists in-frame clones only, not all of them. The sample contains under 7,500 clones, 40% to 50% of which appear only once. Time point denoted: mouse harvest day 7 after allogeneic transplant. Tail vein injection delivered 10^7 T-cell-depleted bone marrow cells and 10^6 splenic CD5+ T cells. Mice had MHC-mismatched B6 into BALB/c GVHD, sampled day 7 or 14. CDR1 and CDR2 (germline): SNHLY, FYNGKV (reference sequence). The CDR3 has 14 amino acids. With V trimmed by 4 bases and J by 7 bases, 5 bases remained unmatched. The chain employs TRBV3 and TRBJ2-7, with 12 bases lining up with TRBD1. The sample consisted of gut tissue. The sequence derives from a female BALB/c mouse given C57BL/6 T cells with graft-versus-host disease after an allogeneic hematopoietic cell transplant. Here the CDR3 reads CASSSRDRGLEQYF. The sequenced CDR3 bases are TGTGCCAGCAGCTCCCGGGACAGGGGGCTGGAACAGTAC.